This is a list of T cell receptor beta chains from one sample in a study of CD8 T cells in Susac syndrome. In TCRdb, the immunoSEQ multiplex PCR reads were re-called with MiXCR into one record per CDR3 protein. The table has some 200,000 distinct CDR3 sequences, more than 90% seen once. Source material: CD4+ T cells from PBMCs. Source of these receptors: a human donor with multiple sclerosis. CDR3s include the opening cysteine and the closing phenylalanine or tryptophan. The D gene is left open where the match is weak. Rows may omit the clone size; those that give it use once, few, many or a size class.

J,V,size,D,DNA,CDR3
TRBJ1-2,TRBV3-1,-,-,TGTGCCAGCAGCCAATTCTCCATCAACTATGGCTACACCTTC,CASSQFSINYGYTF
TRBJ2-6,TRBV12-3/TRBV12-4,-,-,TGTGCCAGCATAAGGGCCCGGGGGGCCAACGTCCTGACTTTC,CASIRARGANVLTF
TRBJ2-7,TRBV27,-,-,TGTGCCAGCAGTTTATGGAGGGGCGCGGTCGAGCAGTACTTC,CASSLWRGAVEQYF
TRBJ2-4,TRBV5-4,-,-,TGTGCCAGCAGCTTGTCTAACCGGGGGAAAAACATTCAGTACTTC,CASSLSNRGKNIQYF
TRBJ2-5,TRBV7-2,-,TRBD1,TGTGCCAGCAGCCCGCGGACAGGGCAACAGACCCAGTACTTC,CASSPRTGQQTQYF
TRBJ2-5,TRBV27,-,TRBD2,TGTGCCAGCAGACTAGCGGGGGGTTGGGAGACCCAGTACTTC,CASRLAGGWETQYF
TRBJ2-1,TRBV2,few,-,TGTGCCAGCAGTCCCTGGGGTGAGCAGTTCTTC,CASSPWGEQFF
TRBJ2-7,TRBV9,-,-,TGTGCCAGCAGCGTAGACCCCATCAGGGGCTCCGAGCAGTACTTC,CASSVDPIRGSEQYF
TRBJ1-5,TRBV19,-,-,TGTGCCAGTAGTGTGGGGGGAGGCCAGCCCCAGCATTTT,CASSVGGGQPQHF
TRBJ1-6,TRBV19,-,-,TGTGCCAGTAGGTCCCCGGGACACGGTAGTAATTCACCCCTCCACTTT,CASRSPGHGSNSPLHF
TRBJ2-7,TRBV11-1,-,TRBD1,TGTGCCAGCCGCGGACAGGGGGCTGCCGAGCAGTACTTC,CASRGQGAAEQYF
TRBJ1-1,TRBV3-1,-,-,TGTGCCAGCAGCCACCCTGGTTCGGAAGCTTTCTTT,CASSHPGSEAFF
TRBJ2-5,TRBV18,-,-,TGTGCCAGCTCACAACGTCCATCGGAGACCCAGTACTTC,CASSQRPSETQYF
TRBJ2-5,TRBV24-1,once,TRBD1,TGTGCCACCAGTGATTTTGGGACAGGCCAAGAGACCCAGTACTTC,CATSDFGTGQETQYF
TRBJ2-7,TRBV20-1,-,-,TGCAGTGCCGCCCTGACTAGTTACTACGAGCAGTACTTC,CSAALTSYYEQYF
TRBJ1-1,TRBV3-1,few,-,TGTGCCAGCAGCCAAGGGACGGGTGGCACTGAAGCTTTCTTT,CASSQGTGGTEAFF
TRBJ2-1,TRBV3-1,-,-,TGTGCCAGCAGCCAAGGCGGGGCAACCTACAATGAGCAGTTCTTC,CASSQGGATYNEQFF
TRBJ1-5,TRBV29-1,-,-,TGCAGCGGCGGGGACGGATGGGATCAGCCCCAGCATTTT,CSGGDGWDQPQHF
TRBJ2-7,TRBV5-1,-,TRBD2,TGCGCCAGCAGCTTGGGGGGACTAGAATTCTACGAGCAGTACTTC,CASSLGGLEFYEQYF
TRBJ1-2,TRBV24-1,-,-,TGTGCCACCGTCAAGGCTGGCTACACCTTC,CATVKAGYTF
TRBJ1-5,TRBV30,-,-,TGTGCCTGGAGTGGGGGGGGGCGTCAGCCCCAGCATTTT,CAWSGGGRQPQHF
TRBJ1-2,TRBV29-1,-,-,TGCAGCGCAACAGGGTTCTATGGCTACACCTTC,CSATGFYGYTF
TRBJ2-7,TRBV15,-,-,TGTGCCACCAGCAGGGATCGGGGGGCGCAGGAGCAGTACTTC,CATSRDRGAQEQYF
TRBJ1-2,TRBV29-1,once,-,TGCAGCGTTGAAGAGGCGGTAAACTATGGCTACACCTTC,CSVEEAVNYGYTF
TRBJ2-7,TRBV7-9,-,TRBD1,TGTGCCAGCAGCTTAGGGGCAGGGGGCAGCTACGAGCAGTACTTC,CASSLGAGGSYEQYF
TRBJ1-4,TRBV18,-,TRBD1,TGTGCCAGCTCACCGGGACAGCTTGAAAAACTGTTTTTT,CASSPGQLEKLFF
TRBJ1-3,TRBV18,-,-,TGTGCCAGCTCTATGGGGTCCGGAAACACCATATATTTT,CASSMGSGNTIYF
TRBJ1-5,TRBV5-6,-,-,TGTGCCAGCAGTCGGACCCCGGGTAGCAATCAGCCCCAGCATTTT,CASSRTPGSNQPQHF
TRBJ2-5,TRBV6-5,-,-,TGTGCCAGCAGTTACTCGAGTGCGCCCCAAGAGACCCAGTACTTC,CASSYSSAPQETQYF
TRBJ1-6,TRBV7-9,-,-,TGTGCCAGCAGTGACCGGGACGACCATAATTCACCCCTCCACTTT,CASSDRDDHNSPLHF
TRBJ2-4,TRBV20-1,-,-,TGCAGTGCTAGCGGGGATGGAATACTAGCCAAAAACATTCAGTACTTC,CSASGDGILAKNIQYF
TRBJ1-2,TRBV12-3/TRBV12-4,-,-,TGTGCCAGCAGTTTGGACGCCCCTGGGGGCTACACCTTC,CASSLDAPGGYTF
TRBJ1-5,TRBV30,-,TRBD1,TGTGCCTGGTCCGCCGGGACAGGGTGGGGAAAGCATTTT,CAWSAGTGWGKHF
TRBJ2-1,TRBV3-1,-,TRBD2,TGTGCCAGCAGCCGACGGACTAGCGGCTCCTACAATGAGCAGTTCTTC,CASSRRTSGSYNEQFF
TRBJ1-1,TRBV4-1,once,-,TGCGCCAGCAGCCAAGGGGCGCAGGGACCTAACACTGAAGCTTTCTTT,CASSQGAQGPNTEAFF
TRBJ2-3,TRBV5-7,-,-,TGTGCCAGCAGCATCGGGACAATGGAGACGCAGTATTTT,CASSIGTMETQYF
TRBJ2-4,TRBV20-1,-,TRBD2,TGCAGTGTGGAACTAGCGGGGGCCAACATTCAGTACTTC,CSVELAGANIQYF
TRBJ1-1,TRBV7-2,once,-,TGTGCCAGCAGCTTCGGGGGGGCGACGCCTGAAGCTTTCTTT,CASSFGGATPEAFF
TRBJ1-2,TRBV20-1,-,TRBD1,TGCAGTGCTAGAGGGACCCAGGGGGCCTACGGCTACACCTTC,CSARGTQGAYGYTF
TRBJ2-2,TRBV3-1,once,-,TGTGCCAGCAGCCAAGGTTCGGGATTCATCGGGGAGCTGTTTTTT,CASSQGSGFIGELFF
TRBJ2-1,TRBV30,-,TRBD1,TGTGCCTGGAGTGGGACAGGGGGCTTCTACAATGAGCAGTTCTTC,CAWSGTGGFYNEQFF
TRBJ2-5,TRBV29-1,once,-,TGCAGCGTTGCCGGGATTTTTAGGGAAACCCAGTACTTC,CSVAGIFRETQYF
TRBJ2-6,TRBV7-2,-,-,TGTGCCAGCAGCTTAGCGGGCCGGTCTGGGGCCAACGTCCTGACTTTC,CASSLAGRSGANVLTF
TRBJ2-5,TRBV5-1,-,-,TGCGCCAGCAGCTTGGGAGGACGTAGAGGGGAGACCCAGTACTTC,CASSLGGRRGETQYF
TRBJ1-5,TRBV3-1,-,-,TGTGCCAGCAGCCAAGGGCAGGAACATCAGCCCCAGCATTTT,CASSQGQEHQPQHF
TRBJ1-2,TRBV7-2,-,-,TGTGCCAGCAGTCCCTTTAGATCGCGGGGCTACACCTTC,CASSPFRSRGYTF
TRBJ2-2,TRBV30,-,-,TGTGCCTGGAGAGAGGGTTGGACCGGGGAGCTGTTTTTT,CAWREGWTGELFF
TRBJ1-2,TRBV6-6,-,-,TGTGCCAGCAGCCGAGGGGTTAGCTATGGCTACACCTTC,CASSRGVSYGYTF
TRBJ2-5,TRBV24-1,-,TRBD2,TGTGCCACCAGTATGACTAGCGGGGAAGAGACCCAGTACTTC,CATSMTSGEETQYF
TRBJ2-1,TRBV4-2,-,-,TGTGCCAGCAGCCAAGCTGTCGAATATGAGCAGTTCTTC,CASSQAVEYEQFF
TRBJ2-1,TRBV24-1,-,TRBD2,TGTGCCACCAGTGAAACGACTAGCGGGCGAACGCATGAGCAGTTCTTC,CATSETTSGRTHEQFF
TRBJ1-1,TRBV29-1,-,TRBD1,TGCAGCTCATCACAAGGGGGCTCTGAAGCTTTCTTT,CSSSQGGSEAFF
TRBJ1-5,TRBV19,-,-,TGTGCCAGTAGTCAACAGACTAGCAATCAGCCCCAGCATTTT,CASSQQTSNQPQHF
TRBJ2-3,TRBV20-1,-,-,TGCAGTGCTCCGGATTGGGAGACAGATACGCAGTATTTT,CSAPDWETDTQYF
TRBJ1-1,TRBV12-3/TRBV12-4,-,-,TGTGCCAGCAGTTCTAAAGGGGGAACTGAAGCTTTCTTT,CASSSKGGTEAFF
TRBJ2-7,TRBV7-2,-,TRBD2,TGTGCCAGCAGCTCGGGACTAGCGGGAGTATACGAGCAGTACTTC,CASSSGLAGVYEQYF
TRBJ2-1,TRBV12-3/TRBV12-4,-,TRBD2,TGTGCCAGCAGTTTCCGGCGGGGGGGAAATGAGCAGTTCTTC,CASSFRRGGNEQFF
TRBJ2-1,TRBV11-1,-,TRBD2,TGTGCCAGCAGCTCACGGGGACTAGCGGGAGTACTCGAGCAGTTCTTC,CASSSRGLAGVLEQFF
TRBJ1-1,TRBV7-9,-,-,TGTGCCAGCAGCTTAGACTGGGTAAACACTGAAGCTTTCTTT,CASSLDWVNTEAFF